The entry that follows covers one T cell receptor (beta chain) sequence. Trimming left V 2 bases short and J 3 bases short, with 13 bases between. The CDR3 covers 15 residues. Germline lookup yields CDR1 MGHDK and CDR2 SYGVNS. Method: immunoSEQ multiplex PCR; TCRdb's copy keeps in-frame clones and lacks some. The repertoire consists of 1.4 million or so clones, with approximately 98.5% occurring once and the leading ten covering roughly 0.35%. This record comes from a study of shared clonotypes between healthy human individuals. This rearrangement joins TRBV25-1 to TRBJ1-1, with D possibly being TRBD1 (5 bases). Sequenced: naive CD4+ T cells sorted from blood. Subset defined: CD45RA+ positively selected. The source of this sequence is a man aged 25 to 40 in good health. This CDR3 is CASSEPRVGDTEAFF. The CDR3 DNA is TGTGCCAGCAGTGAACCCAGGGTAGGGGACACTGAAGCTTTCTTT.